A selection of T cell receptor beta chains follows, all from one sample in a study of CD8 T cells in ankylosing spondylitis. TCRdb ran MiXCR on the 5' RACE reads and lists one entry per CDR3 protein. The sample holds 200,000 to 300,000 distinct CDR3 sequences; about 10% are singletons and the top ten take about 2.8%. Sequenced input: blood, either unsorted or a sorted T cell fraction (not recorded which). The source is a male donor with ankylosing spondylitis or in good health (not recorded which). CDR3s include the opening cysteine and the closing phenylalanine or tryptophan. The D gene is left open where the match is weak. Part of the rows lack a size; the others show once, few, many or a class for expanded clones.

>TRBD1|TRBV10-3|many|TRBJ2-1
CAIRSGTGYNEQFF
TGTGCCATCAGATCCGGGACAGGCTACAATGAGCAGTTCTTC
>.|TRBV3-1|many|TRBJ1-4
CASSPGGGATNEKLFF
TGTGCCAGCAGCCCGGGTGGAGGTGCAACTAATGAAAAACTGTTTTTT
>.|TRBV6-4|many|TRBJ2-5
CASSDGWGETQYF
TGTGCCAGCAGTGACGGATGGGGAGAGACCCAGTACTTC
>TRBD2|TRBV15|many|TRBJ2-3
CATSLRTSGGADTQYF
TGTGCCACCAGCCTCAGGACTAGCGGGGGAGCAGATACGCAGTATTTT
>.|TRBV10-3|.|TRBJ2-7
CAISNTTGTYEQYF
TGTGCCATCAGTAATACAACAGGGACTTACGAGCAGTACTTC
>.|TRBV7-9|many|TRBJ1-2
CASSLETGNGYTF
TGTGCCAGCAGCTTAGAAACCGGGAATGGCTACACCTTC
>TRBD1|TRBV5-1|many|TRBJ2-5
CASSVGQLQETQYF
TGCGCCAGCAGCGTGGGACAGCTACAAGAGACCCAGTACTTC
>TRBD2|TRBV7-9|.|TRBJ2-1
CASSRIPSGNNEQFF
TGTGCCAGCAGCCGAATCCCCAGCGGGAACAATGAGCAGTTCTTC
>.|TRBV2|.|TRBJ2-4
CASSERGITKNILYF
TGTGCCAGCAGTGAAAGGGGAATCACTAAAAACATTCTGTACTTC
>.|TRBV20-1|many|TRBJ2-1
CSASGDNEQFF
TGCAGTGCTAGCGGGGACAATGAGCAGTTCTTC
>TRBD1|TRBV18|few|TRBJ2-7
CASSPFGQGQGEQYF
TGTGCCAGCTCACCCTTCGGACAGGGGCAAGGCGAGCAGTACTTC
>.|TRBV7-2|many|TRBJ2-5
CASRRGLPLPETQYF
TGTGCCAGCAGACGAGGGTTACCCCTCCCAGAGACCCAGTACTTC
>.|TRBV20-1|.|TRBJ1-1
CSAETPGQWVATEAFF
TGCAGTGCGGAGACTCCGGGACAATGGGTGGCTACTGAAGCTTTCTTT
>.|TRBV20-1|many|TRBJ1-2
CSAGTTGGGYTF
TGCAGTGCCGGCACGACCGGAGGTGGCTACACCTTC
>TRBD1|TRBV18|few|TRBJ1-5
CASSPSGGTNQPQHF
TGTGCCAGCTCACCTTCAGGGGGCACCAATCAGCCCCAGCATTTT
>TRBD1|TRBV10-3|many|TRBJ2-1
CAISLGQLINNEQFF
TGTGCCATCAGCCTGGGACAGTTAATCAACAATGAGCAGTTCTTC
>.|TRBV5-1|many|TRBJ2-2
CASSLIDTGELFF
TGCGCCAGCAGCTTGATCGACACCGGGGAGCTGTTTTTT
>TRBD2|TRBV2|few|TRBJ2-7
CATRGGLAGGLYEQYF
TGTGCCACCCGGGGGGGACTAGCGGGAGGTCTCTACGAGCAGTACTTC
>.|TRBV2|.|TRBJ2-7
CASSTGFTSYEQYF
TGTGCCAGCAGTACAGGATTTACATCCTACGAGCAGTACTTC
>TRBD2|TRBV5-1|many|TRBJ2-3
CASSLKLAGGPDTQYF
TGCGCCAGCAGCTTGAAACTAGCGGGAGGCCCAGATACGCAGTATTTT
>TRBD2|TRBV3-1|many|TRBJ2-3
CASSQLGLAGNTDTQYF
TGTGCCAGCAGCCAACTTGGACTAGCGGGGAACACAGATACGCAGTATTTT
>TRBD2|TRBV12-3/TRBV12-4|many|TRBJ2-1
CASSLDLAGAVDEQFF
TGTGCCAGCAGCTTGGACCTAGCGGGTGCCGTTGATGAGCAGTTCTTC
>.|TRBV7-8|.|TRBJ2-2
CASSPYRSGTGELFF
TGTGCCAGCAGCCCCTACCGGTCTGGGACCGGGGAGCTGTTTTTT
>.|TRBV7-9|many|TRBJ1-1
CASKGLAMAFF
TGTGCCAGCAAGGGGCTGGCTATGGCTTTCTTT